This T cell receptor beta chain is drawn from a study of shared clonotypes between healthy human individuals. The authors loaded roughly 200 ng DNA, about 30,000 T cell genomes, into sorted-subset replicate PCRs. Sequencing was performed with immunoSEQ multiplex PCR; in TCRdb, only in-frame clones are kept and a portion is missing. The repertoire holds 1,400,000 or so clones, with around 98.5% as singletons. The CDR3 runs to 16 residues. Trimming stripped 1 base from V and 9 bases from J, with 19 bases between. Germline loops: CDR1 MNHEY, CDR2 SMNVEV (reference sequence). Whole-study findings and limits: As a rule, naive subsets had a larger estimated richness than memory subsets.

In regard to this clone: The antigen remains unidentified.

The clonotype originates from a man in his thirties or forties in good health. The sample taken for sequencing was naive CD4+ T cells sorted from blood. Subset specified: CD45RA+ positively selected. The chain recombines TRBV27 with TRBJ2-1; possibly TRBD1 or TRBD2 for D (5 bases each). The CDR3 spells CASSLWGRERSSEQFF. CDR3 coding DNA: TGTGCCAGCAGTTTATGGGGCAGGGAGAGGTCCAGTGAGCAGTTCTTC.